This TCR beta chain comes out of a study of CD8+ T cells in alopecia areata. Germline V gives CDR1 SGHDT, CDR2 YYEEEE. The CDR3 length is 12 residues. The J segment lost 5 bases and the V segment lost 10 bases, leaving 6 bases of the junction unmatched. The table lists this clone with a count of one. Once RNA had been extracted, it was reverse transcribed into cDNA to act as the sequencing template. The protocol was immunoSEQ multiplex PCR, while the TCRdb copy is restricted to in-frame clones and leaves out a portion. Of about 120,000 clones in the sample, about 51% are singletons; the top ten hold 10% to 13%.

This chain links TRBV5-6 with TRBJ2-1, with 7 bases identical to TRBD2. The material sequenced was NKG2D-low CD8+ T cells sorted from blood. This TCR was sampled from a human donor with alopecia areata. CDR3 protein: CASRGLNNEQFF. CDR3 DNA: TGTGCCTCACGGGGACTAAACAATGAGCAGTTCTTC.